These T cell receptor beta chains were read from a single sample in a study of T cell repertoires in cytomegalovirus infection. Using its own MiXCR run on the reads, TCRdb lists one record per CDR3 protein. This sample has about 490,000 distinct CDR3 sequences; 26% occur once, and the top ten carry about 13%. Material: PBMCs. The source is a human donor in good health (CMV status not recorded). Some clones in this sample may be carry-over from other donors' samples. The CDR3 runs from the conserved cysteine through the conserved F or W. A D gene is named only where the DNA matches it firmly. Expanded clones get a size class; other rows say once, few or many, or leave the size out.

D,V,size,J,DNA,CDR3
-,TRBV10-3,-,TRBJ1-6,TGTGCCATCAGTGAATCGGGCGGATCACCCCTCCACTTT,CAISESGGSPLHF
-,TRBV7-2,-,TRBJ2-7,TGTGCCAGCAATGGGGGGAACTCCTACGAGCAGTACTTC,CASNGGNSYEQYF
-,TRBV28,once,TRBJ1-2,TGTGCCAGCGCTCCCCCTGGATATGGCTACACCTTC,CASAPPGYGYTF
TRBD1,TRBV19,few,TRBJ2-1,TGTGCCAGTAGTCCCAGGACAGGGGACCGATTCCTCTTTAGGAATGAGCAGTTCTTC,CASSPRTGDRFLFRNEQFF
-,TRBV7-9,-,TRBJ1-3,TGTGCCAGCAGCTTACTTAGGTCCACCTCTGGAAACACCATATATTTT,CASSLLRSTSGNTIYF
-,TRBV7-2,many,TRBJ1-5,TGTGCCAGCAGCCCGCTTTTGGGGGTGGGACAGCCCCAGCATTTT,CASSPLLGVGQPQHF
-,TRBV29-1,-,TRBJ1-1,TGCAGCGTTCAACCGGACCCAGGAACTGAAGCTTTCTTT,CSVQPDPGTEAFF
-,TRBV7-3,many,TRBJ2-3,TGTGCCAGCAGCCGCGCTAGCGTAAGCACAGATACGCAGTATTTT,CASSRASVSTDTQYF
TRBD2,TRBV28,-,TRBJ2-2,TGTGCCAGCAGTAATAGCGGGAGCTTCACCGGGGAGCTGTTTTTT,CASSNSGSFTGELFF
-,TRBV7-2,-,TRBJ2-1,TGTGCCAGCAGCCGACGCGGTCCCGATGAGCAGTTCTTC,CASSRRGPDEQFF
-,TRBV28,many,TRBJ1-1,TGTGCCAGCACCTTACAGGGACCGGCAATGAACACTGAAGCTTTCTTT,CASTLQGPAMNTEAFF
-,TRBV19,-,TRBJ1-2,TGTGCCAGTACCGGGGACACCCGGGCCGACTATGGCTACACCTTC,CASTGDTRADYGYTF
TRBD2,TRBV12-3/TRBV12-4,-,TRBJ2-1,TGTGCCAGCAGCCTAGGAAGGGGGGGGATAGCGGGAGGGCCTCGCAATGAGCAGTTCTTC,CASSLGRGGIAGGPRNEQFF
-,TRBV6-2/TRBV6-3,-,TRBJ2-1,TGTGCCAGCAGACCCCGGAGAAATGAGCAGTTCTTC,CASRPRRNEQFF
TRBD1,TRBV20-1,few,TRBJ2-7,TGCAGGGTTGACAGGGGCGGCTACGAGCAGTACTTC,CRVDRGGYEQYF
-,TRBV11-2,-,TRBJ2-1,TGTGCCAGCAGCCAGGGAAGGGGAGGCGATGAGCAGTTCTTC,CASSQGRGGDEQFF
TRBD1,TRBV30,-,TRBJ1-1,TGTGCCTGGGGACAGGGGTTCGCTGAAGCTTTCTTT,CAWGQGFAEAFF
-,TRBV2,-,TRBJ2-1,TGTGCCAGCAGTGACCCCACTAGGAGCTCCTACAATGAGCAGTTCTTC,CASSDPTRSSYNEQFF
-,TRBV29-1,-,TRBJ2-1,TGCAGCGTGGAAACCTACAATGAGCAGTTCTTC,CSVETYNEQFF
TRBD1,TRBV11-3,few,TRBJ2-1,TGTGCCAGCAGCGGCGGGCGGGGACAGGGGACTAACAATGAGCAGTTCTTC,CASSGGRGQGTNNEQFF
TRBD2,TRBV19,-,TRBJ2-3,TGTGCCAGTAGTATAGGGGTAGCGGGGAGCACAGATACGCAGTATTTT,CASSIGVAGSTDTQYF
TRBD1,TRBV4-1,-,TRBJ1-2,TGCGCCAGCAGCCAATTTCGTACAGGGGGCGACTATGGCTACACCTTC,CASSQFRTGGDYGYTF
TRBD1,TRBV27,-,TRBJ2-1,TGTGCCAGCACCTCGACAGGGCCTCCCTACAATGAGCAGTTCTTC,CASTSTGPPYNEQFF
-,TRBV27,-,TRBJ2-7,TGTGCCAGCAGTCCGGGGAATCTTCTTTACGAGCAGTACTTC,CASSPGNLLYEQYF
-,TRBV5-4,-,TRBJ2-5,TGTGCCAGCAGCCTGGATGGGTACCAAGAGACCCAGTACTTC,CASSLDGYQETQYF
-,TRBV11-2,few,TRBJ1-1,TGTGCCAGCAATCCCTTCCGGGACCCGGGTCCTGAAGCTTTCTTT,CASNPFRDPGPEAFF
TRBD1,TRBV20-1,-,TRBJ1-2,TGCAGTGCCAGGGACAGGGGAGTCTATGGCTACACCTTC,CSARDRGVYGYTF
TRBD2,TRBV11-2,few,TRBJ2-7,TGTGCCAGCAGCTTAGAGGGGGAGGGTTTCCCCTACGAGCAGTACTTC,CASSLEGEGFPYEQYF
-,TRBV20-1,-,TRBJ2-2,TGCAGTGCCGGTCTGGGGGGGGCCGTCGGGGAGCTGTTTTTT,CSAGLGGAVGELFF
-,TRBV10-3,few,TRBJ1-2,TGTGCCATCTCCCTCGAAGGACAGAGCGGGCGGTCTAGCTATGGCTACACCTTC,CAISLEGQSGRSSYGYTF
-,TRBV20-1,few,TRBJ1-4,TGCAGTGCTAGCAGGGAGCGCCTGGGTGTGTTTTTT,CSASRERLGVFF
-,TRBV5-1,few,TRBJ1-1,TGCGCCAGCAGCCGCGGGGCGGGGATGAACACTGAAGCTTTCTTT,CASSRGAGMNTEAFF
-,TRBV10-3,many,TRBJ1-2,TGTGCCATCAGTGAGCCCGACAGGGGCTACACCTTC,CAISEPDRGYTF
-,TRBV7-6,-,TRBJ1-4,TGTGCCAGCAGCGTGACCCTGAGGGGGTTAACTAATGAAAAACTGTTTTTT,CASSVTLRGLTNEKLFF
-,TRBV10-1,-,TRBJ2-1,TGCGCCAGCAGTGGAGGGAGGCAGGACAATGAGCAGTTCTTC,CASSGGRQDNEQFF
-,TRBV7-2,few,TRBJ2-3,TGTGCCAGCAGCGGGGCGCCGTACCCGCGCACAGATACGCAGTATTTT,CASSGAPYPRTDTQYF
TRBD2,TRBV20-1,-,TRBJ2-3,TGCAGTGCTACTAGCGGGATGGGTACGCAGTATTTT,CSATSGMGTQYF